This TCR beta chain emerged from a study of a mutant IDH1 vaccine in newly diagnosed glioma. About the research overall: Beginning 4-6 weeks after radiotherapy alone, or with temozolomide cycles, vaccination took place. Mean patient age was approximately 39 years; about 60% were male and approximately 40% female. Earlier therapy was either radiotherapy, temozolomide, or both, and most got both.

Comments on this clone: Its antigen is unidentified.

The V gene end was trimmed by 6 bases and the J gene end by 6 bases; junction bases not matched to a gene: 5. This CDR3 is built from 13 residues. Germline loops: CDR1 MNHEY, CDR2 SVGAGI. Study-wide results and limits: Apparently, pseudoprogression bore no relation to changes among the top peripheral T cell clonotypes.

Sequencing was performed with immunoSEQ multiplex PCR; in TCRdb, only in-frame clones are kept and a portion is missing. The repertoire holds about 29,000 clones, with about nine tenths as singletons. Sample time point: week 5, during vaccination. Vaccine doses each comprised 300 ug of mutant IDH1 20-mer peptide, with topical imiquimod. Sequences were derived from peripheral blood mononuclear cells (PBMCs), sampled from a glioma patient whose treatment included an IDH1 peptide vaccine. The receptor's source is a woman in her thirties or forties with glioma. Some clones in this sample may be carry-over from other donors' samples. This rearrangement joins TRBV6-5 to TRBJ2-7; 10 bases line up with TRBD2. The CDR3 sequence is CASRASGSLEQYF. In nucleotides, the CDR3 is TGTGCCAGCAGGGCTAGCGGGAGTCTCGAGCAGTACTTC.